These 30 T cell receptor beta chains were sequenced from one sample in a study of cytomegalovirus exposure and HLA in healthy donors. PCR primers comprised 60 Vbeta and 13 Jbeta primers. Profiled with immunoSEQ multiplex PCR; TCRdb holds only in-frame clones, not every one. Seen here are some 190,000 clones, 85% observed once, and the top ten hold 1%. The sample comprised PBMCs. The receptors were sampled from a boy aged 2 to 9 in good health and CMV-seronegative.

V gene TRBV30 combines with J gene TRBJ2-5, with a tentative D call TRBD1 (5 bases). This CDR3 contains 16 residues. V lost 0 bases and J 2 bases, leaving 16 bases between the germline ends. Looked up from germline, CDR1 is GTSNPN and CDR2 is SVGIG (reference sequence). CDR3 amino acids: CAWSVWATGRQETQYF. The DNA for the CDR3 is TGTGCCTGGAGTGTATGGGCTACAGGAAGACAAGAGACCCAGTACTTC.

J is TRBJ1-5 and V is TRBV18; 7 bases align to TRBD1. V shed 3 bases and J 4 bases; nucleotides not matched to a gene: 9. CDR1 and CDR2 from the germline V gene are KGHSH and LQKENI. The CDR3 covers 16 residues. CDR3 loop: CASSPAGTVPNQPQHF. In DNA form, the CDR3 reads TGTGCCAGCTCACCCGCCGGGACAGTGCCGAATCAGCCCCAGCATTTT.

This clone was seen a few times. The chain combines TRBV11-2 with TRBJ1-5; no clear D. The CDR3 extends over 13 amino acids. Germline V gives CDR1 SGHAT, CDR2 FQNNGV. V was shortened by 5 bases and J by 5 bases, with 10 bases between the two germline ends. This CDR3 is CASSPYGDQPQHF. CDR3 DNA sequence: TGTGCCAGCAGCCCTTACGGGGATCAGCCCCAGCATTTT.

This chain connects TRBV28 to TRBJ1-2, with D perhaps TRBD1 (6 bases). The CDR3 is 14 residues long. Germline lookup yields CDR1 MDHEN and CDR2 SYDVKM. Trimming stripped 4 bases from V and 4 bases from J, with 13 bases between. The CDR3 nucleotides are TGTGCCAGCAGTTCAGGACAGAGTTCCTATGGCTACACCTTC. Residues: CASSSGQSSYGYTF.

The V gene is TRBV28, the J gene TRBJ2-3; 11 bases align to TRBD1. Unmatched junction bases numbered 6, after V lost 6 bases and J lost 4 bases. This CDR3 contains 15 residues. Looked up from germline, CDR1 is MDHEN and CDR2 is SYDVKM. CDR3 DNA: TGTGCCAGCAGCCTGGACAGGGGGCGCGCAGATACGCAGTATTTT. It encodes CASSLDRGRADTQYF.

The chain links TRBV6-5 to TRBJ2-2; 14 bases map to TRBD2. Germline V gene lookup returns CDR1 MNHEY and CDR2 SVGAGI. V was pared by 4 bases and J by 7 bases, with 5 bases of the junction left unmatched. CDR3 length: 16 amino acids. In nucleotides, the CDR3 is TGTGCCAGCAGTTCGACTAGCGGGGGGGCTAACGGGGAGCTGTTTTTT. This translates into CASSSTSGGANGELFF.

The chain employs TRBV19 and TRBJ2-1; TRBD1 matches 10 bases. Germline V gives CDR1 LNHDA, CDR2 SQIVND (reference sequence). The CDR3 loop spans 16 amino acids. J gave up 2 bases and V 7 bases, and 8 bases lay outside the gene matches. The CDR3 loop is CASNPGTGEAYNEQFF. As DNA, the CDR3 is TGTGCCAGTAACCCCGGGACAGGGGAGGCCTACAATGAGCAGTTCTTC. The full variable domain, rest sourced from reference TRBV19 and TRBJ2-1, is DGGITQSPKYLFRKEGQNVTLSCEQNLNHDAMYWYRQDPGQGLRLIYYSQIVNDFQKGDIAEGYSVSREKKESFPLTVTSAQKNPTAFYLCASNPGTGEAYNEQFFGPGTRLTVL.

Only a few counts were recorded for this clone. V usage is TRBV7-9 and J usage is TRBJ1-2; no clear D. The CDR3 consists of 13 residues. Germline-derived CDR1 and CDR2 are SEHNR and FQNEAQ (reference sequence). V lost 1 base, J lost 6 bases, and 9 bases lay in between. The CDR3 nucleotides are TGTGCCAGCAGCTTAGTACCTGCGGATGGCTACACCTTC. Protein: CASSLVPADGYTF.

Here the CDR3 reads CATRVGANEQFF. The CDR3 DNA reads as TGTGCCACCAGGGTGGGCGCTAATGAGCAGTTCTTC. This chain uses TRBV15 with TRBJ2-1; no reliable D call. V was shortened by 6 bases and J by 7 bases, with 10 bases between the two germline ends. The length of the CDR3 is 12 residues. In germline, CDR1 is LNHNV, CDR2 YYDKDF (reference sequence).

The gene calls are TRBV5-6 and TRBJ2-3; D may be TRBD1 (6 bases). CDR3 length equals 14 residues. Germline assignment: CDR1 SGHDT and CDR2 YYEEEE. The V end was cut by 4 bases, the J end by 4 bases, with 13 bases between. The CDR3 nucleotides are TGTGCCAGCAGCGTACGACAGGTTTCAGATACGCAGTATTTT. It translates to CASSVRQVSDTQYF.

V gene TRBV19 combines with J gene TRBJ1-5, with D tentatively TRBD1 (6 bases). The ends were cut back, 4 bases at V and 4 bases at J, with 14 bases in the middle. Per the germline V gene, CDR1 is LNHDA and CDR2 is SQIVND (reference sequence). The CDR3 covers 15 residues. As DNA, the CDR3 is TGTGCCAGTAGTACCAGAGGACAGACAAATCAGCCCCAGCATTTT. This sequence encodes CASSTRGQTNQPQHF. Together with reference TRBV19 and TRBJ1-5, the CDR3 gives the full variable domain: DGGITQSPKYLFRKEGQNVTLSCEQNLNHDAMYWYRQDPGQGLRLIYYSQIVNDFQKGDIAEGYSVSREKKESFPLTVTSAQKNPTAFYLCASSTRGQTNQPQHFGDGTRLSIL.

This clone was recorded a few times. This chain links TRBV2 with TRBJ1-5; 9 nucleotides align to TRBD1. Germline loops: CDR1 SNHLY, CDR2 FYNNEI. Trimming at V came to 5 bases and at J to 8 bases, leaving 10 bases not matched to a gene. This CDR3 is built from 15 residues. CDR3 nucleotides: TGTGCCAGCAGTTGGGACAGGGCAGGAATCAAGCCCCAGCATTTT. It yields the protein CASSWDRAGIKPQHF.

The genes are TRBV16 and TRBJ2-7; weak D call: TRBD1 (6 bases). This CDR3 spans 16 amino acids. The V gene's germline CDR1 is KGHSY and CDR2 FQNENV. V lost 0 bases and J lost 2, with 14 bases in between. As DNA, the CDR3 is TGTGCCAGCAGCCAATCCCCGGCAGGGGACCCCTACGAGCAGTACTTC. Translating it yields CASSQSPAGDPYEQYF. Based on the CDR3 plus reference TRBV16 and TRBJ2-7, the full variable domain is GEEVAQTPKHLVRGEGQKAKLYCAPIKGHSYVFWYQQVLKNEFKFLISFQNENVFDETGMPKERFSAKCLPNSPCSLEIQATKLEDSAVYFCASSQSPAGDPYEQYFGPGTRLTVT.

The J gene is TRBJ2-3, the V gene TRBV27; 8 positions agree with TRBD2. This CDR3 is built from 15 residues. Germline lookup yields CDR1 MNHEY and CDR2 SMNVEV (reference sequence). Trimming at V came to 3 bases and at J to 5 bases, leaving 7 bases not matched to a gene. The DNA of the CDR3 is TGTGCCAGCAGTTTTGGTAGCGGGAAGAAAGATACGCAGTATTTT. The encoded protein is CASSFGSGKKDTQYF.

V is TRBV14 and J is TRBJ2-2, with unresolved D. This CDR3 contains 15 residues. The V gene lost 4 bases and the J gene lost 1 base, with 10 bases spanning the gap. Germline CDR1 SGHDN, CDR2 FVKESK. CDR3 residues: CASSLAVLNTGELFF. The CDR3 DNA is TGTGCCAGCAGCCTTGCGGTACTGAACACCGGGGAGCTGTTTTTT. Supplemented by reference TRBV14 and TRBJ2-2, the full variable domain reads EAGVTQFPSHSVIEKGQTVTLRCDPISGHDNLYWYRRVMGKEIKFLLHFVKESKQDESGMPNNRFLAERTGGTYSTLKVQPAELEDSGVYFCASSLAVLNTGELFFGEGSRLTVL.

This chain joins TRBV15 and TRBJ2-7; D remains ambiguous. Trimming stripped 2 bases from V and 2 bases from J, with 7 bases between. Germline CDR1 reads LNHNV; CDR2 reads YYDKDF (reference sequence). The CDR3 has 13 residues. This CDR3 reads CATSRFPPYEQYF. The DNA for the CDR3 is TGTGCCACCAGCAGATTCCCTCCCTACGAGCAGTACTTC.

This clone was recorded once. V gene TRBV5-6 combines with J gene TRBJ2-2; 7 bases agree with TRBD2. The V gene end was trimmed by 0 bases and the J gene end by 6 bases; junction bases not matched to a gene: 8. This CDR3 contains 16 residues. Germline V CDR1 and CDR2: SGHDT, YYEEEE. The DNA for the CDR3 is TGTGCCAGCAGCTTGGGTGTCGGCGGGAGCCCCGGGGAGCTGTTTTTT. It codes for CASSLGVGGSPGELFF.

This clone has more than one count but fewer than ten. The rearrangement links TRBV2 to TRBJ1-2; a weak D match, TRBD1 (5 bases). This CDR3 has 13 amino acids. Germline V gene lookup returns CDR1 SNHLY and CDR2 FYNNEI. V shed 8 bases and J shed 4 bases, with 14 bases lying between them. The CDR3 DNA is TGTGCCAGCGAATACAGGCCTTTCTATGGCTACACCTTC. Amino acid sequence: CASEYRPFYGYTF.

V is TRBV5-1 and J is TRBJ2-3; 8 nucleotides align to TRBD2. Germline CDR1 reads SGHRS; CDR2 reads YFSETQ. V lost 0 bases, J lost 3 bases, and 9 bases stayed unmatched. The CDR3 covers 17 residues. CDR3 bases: TGCGCCAGCAGCTTGGATCGACATCGGGGGGGGACAGATACGCAGTATTTT. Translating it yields CASSLDRHRGGTDTQYF.

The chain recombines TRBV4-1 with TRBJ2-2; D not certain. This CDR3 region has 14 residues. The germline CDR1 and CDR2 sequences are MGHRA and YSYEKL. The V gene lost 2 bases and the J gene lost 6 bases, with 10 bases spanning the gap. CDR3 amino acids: CASSQNILPGELFF. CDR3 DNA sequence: TGCGCCAGCAGCCAAAATATTCTCCCCGGGGAGCTGTTTTTT.

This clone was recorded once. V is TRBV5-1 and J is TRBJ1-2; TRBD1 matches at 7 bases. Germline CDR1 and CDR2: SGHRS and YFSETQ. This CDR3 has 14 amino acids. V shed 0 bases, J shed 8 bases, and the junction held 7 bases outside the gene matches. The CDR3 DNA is TGCGCCAGCAGCTTGGAATTGGGACAGAGGGGCTACACCTTC. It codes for CASSLELGQRGYTF.

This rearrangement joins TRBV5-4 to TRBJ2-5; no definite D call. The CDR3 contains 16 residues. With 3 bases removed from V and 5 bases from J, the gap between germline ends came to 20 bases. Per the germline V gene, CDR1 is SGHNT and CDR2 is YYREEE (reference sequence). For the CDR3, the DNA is TGTGCCAGCAGCTCGGTCGTCTTGAACGAGTTGGAGACCCAGTACTTC. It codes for CASSSVVLNELETQYF.

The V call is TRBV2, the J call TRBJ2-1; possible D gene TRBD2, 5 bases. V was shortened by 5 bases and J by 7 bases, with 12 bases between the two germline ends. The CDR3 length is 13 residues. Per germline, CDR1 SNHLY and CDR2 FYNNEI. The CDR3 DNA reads TGTGCCAGCAGTCCGACGCTAGCTAATGAGCAGTTCTTC. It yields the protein CASSPTLANEQFF. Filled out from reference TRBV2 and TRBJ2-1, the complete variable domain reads EPEVTQTPSHQVTQMGQEVILRCVPISNHLYFYWYRQILGQKVEFLVSFYNNEISEKSEIFDDQFSVERPDGSNFTLKIRSTKLEDSAMYFCASSPTLANEQFFGPGTRLTVL.

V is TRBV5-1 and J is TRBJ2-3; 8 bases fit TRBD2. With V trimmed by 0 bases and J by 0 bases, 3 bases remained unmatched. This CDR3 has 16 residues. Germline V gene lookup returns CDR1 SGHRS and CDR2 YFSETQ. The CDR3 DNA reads TGCGCCAGCAGCTTGGGGGCTAGCGGGAGCACAGATACGCAGTATTTT. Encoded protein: CASSLGASGSTDTQYF.

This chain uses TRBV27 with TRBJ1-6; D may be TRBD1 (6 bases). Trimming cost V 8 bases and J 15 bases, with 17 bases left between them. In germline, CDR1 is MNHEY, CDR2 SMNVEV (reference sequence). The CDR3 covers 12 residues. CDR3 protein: CASAGGALDLHF. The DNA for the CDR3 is TGTGCCAGCGCCGGGGGGGCGCTCGACCTCCACTTT.

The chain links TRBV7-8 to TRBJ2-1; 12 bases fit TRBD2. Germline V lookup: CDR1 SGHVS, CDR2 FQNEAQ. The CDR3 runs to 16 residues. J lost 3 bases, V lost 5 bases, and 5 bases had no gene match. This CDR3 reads CASSPRTSGIYNEQFF. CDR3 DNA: TGTGCCAGCAGCCCCCGGACTAGCGGGATCTACAATGAGCAGTTCTTC.

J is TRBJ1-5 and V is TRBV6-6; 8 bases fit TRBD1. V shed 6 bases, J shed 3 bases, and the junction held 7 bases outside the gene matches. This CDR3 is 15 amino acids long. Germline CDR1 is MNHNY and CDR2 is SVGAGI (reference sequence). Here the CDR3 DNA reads TGTGCCAGCAGGCCGGGACAGGCCCTCAATCAGCCCCAGCATTTT. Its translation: CASRPGQALNQPQHF.

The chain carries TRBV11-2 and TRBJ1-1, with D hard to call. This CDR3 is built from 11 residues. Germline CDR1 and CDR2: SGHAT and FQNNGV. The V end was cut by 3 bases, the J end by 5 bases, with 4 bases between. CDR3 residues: CASSFSTEAFF. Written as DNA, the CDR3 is TGTGCCAGCAGCTTTTCGACTGAAGCTTTCTTT.

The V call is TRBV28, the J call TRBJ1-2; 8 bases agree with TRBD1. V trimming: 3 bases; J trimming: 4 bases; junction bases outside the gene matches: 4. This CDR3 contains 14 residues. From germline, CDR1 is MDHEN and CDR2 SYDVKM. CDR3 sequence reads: CASSLGTGPYGYTF. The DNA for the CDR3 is TGTGCCAGCAGTTTGGGGACAGGACCCTATGGCTACACCTTC.

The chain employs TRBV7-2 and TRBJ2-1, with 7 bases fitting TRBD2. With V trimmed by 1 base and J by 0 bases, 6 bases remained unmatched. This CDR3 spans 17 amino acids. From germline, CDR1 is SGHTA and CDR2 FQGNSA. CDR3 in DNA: TGTGCCAGCAGCTTAGGGTCGGGGGGAAGCTCCTACAATGAGCAGTTCTTC. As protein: CASSLGSGGSSYNEQFF.